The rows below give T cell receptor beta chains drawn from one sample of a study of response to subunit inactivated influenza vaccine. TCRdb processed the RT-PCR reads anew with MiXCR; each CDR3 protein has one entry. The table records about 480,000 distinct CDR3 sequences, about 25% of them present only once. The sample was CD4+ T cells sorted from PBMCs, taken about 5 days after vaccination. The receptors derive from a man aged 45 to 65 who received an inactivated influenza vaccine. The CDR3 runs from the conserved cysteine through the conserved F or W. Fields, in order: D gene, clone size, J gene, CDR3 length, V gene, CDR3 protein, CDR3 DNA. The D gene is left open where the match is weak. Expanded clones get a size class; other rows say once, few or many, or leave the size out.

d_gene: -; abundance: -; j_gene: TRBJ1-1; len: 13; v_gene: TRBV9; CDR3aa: CASSAAPGTEAFF; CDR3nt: TGTGCCAGCAGCGCTGCCCCCGGCACTGAAGCTTTCTTT
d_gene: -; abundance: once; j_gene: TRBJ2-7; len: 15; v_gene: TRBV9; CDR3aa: CASSQSPGTAYEQYF; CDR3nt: TGTGCCAGCAGCCAAAGCCCGGGTACTGCCTACGAGCAGTACTTC
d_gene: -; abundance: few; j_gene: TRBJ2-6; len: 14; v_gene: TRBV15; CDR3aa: CATSMVTGANVLTF; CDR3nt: TGTGCCACCAGCATGGTAACCGGGGCCAACGTCCTGACTTTC
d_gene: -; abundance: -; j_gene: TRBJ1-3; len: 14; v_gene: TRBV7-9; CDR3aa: CASSLQASGNTIYF; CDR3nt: TGTGCCAGCAGCTTACAGGCCTCTGGAAACACCATATATTTT
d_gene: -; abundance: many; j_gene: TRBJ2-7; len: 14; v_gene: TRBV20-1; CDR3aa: CSASDLLSSYEQYF; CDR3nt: TGCAGTGCTAGCGACCTTTTATCCTCCTACGAGCAGTACTTC
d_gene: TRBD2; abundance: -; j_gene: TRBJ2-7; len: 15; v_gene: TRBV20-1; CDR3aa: CSASSSGGVSYEQYF; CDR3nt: TGCAGTGCTAGTTCTAGCGGGGGGGTCTCCTACGAGCAGTACTTC
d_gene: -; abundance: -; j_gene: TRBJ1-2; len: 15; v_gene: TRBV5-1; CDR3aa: CASSLGTETNYGYTF; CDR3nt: TGCGCCAGCAGCTTGGGAACAGAGACTAACTATGGCTACACCTTC
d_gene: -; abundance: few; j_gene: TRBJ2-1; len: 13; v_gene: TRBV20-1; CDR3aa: CSASTGPKNEQFF; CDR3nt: TGCAGTGCTAGCACCGGTCCTAAAAATGAGCAGTTCTTC
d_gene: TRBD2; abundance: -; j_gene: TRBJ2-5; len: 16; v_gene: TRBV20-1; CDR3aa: CSASSGNTINQETQYF; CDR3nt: TGCAGTGCTAGTAGCGGGAACACCATCAATCAAGAGACCCAGTACTTC
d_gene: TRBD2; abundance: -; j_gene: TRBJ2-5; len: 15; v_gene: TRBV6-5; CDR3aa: CASSYSGGPRETQYF; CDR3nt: TGTGCCAGCAGTTACTCGGGAGGGCCGAGGGAGACCCAGTACTTC
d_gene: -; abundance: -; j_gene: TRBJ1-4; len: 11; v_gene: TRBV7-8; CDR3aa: CASSRLGEVFF; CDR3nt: TGTGCCAGCAGCAGACTCGGGGAAGTGTTTTTT
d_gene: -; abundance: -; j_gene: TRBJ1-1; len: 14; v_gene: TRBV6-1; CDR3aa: CATERVGENTEAFF; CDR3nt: TGTGCCACCGAAAGGGTCGGGGAGAACACTGAAGCTTTCTTT
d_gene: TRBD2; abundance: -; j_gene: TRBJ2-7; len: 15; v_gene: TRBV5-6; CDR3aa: CASSVGLAGVYEQYF; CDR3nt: TGTGCCAGCAGCGTGGGACTAGCGGGAGTCTACGAGCAGTACTTC
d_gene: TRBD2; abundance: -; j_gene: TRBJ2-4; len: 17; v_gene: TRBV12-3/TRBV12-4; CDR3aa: CASKQRRAAGGKNIQYF; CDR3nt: TGTGCCAGCAAACAAAGACGGGCTGCGGGGGGGAAAAACATTCAGTACTTC
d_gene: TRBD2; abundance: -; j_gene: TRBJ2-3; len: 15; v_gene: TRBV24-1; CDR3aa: CATSDRSGGTDTQYF; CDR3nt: TGTGCCACCAGTGATCGTAGCGGGGGAACAGATACGCAGTATTTT
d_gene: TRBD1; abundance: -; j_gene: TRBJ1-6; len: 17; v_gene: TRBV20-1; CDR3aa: CSANPLLWTGPVRSLHF; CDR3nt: TGCAGTGCAAATCCACTCCTATGGACAGGGCCCGTTAGGTCCCTCCACTTT
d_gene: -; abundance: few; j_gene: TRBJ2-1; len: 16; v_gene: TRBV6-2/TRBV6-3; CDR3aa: CASSYSAGLIYNEQFF; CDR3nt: TGTGCCAGCAGTTACTCAGCAGGACTAATTTACAATGAGCAGTTCTTC
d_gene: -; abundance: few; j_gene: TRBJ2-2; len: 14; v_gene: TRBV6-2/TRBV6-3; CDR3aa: CASSWTVNTGELFF; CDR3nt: TGTGCCAGCAGTTGGACAGTGAACACCGGGGAGCTGTTTTTT
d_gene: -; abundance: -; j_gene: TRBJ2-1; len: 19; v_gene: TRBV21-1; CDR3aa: CASSKDLILAGGPYNEQFF; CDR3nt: TGTGCCAGCAGCAAAGACCTAATACTAGCGGGGGGACCTTACAATGAGCAGTTCTTC
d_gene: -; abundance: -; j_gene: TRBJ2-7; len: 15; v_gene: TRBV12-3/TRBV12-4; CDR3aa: CASSRSGTGTYEQYF; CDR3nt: TGTGCCAGCAGTCGGTCCGGGACTGGGACCTACGAGCAGTACTTC
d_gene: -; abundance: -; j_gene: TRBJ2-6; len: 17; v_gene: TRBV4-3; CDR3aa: CASSQSPSPAGANVLTF; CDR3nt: TGCGCCAGCAGCCAGTCACCGTCTCCCGCCGGGGCCAACGTCCTGACTTTC
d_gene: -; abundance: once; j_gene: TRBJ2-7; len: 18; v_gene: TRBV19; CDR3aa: CASSTRTGLLTSSYEQYF; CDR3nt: TGTGCCAGTAGTACACGCACAGGGTTACTCACGAGCTCCTACGAGCAGTACTTC
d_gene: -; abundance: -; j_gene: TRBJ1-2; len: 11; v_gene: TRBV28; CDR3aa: CASSSSYGYTF; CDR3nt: TGTGCCAGCAGTTCCAGCTATGGCTACACCTTC
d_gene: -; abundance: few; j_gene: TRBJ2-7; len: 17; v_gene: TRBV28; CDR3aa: CASSFYWGGESSYEQYF; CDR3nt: TGTGCCAGCAGTTTTTATTGGGGCGGGGAGAGCTCCTACGAGCAGTACTTC
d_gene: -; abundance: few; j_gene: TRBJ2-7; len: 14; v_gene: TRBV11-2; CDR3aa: CASSFPDSPYEQYF; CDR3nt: TGTGCCAGCAGCTTCCCGGACAGTCCCTACGAGCAGTACTTC
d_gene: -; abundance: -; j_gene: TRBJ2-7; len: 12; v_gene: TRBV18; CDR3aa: CASSPPTYEQYF; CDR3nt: TGTGCCAGCTCACCACCGACCTACGAGCAGTACTTC
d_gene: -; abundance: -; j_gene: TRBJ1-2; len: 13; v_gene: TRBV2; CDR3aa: CASSEYSNYGYTF; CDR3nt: TGTGCCAGCAGTGAGTACAGTAACTATGGCTACACCTTC
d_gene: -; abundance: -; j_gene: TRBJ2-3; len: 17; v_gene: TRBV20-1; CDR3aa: CSARDFRGLLSTDTQYF; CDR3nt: TGCAGTGCTAGAGATTTTAGGGGCCTTCTTAGCACAGATACGCAGTATTTT
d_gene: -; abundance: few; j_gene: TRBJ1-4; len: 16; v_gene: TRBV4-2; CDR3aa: CASSQDWREGYEKLFF; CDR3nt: TGTGCCAGCAGCCAAGATTGGCGGGAGGGGTATGAAAAACTGTTTTTT
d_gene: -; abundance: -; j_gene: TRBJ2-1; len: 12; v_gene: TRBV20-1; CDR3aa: CSAGTRFSEQFF; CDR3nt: TGCAGTGCAGGGACCCGTTTTTCTGAGCAGTTCTTC
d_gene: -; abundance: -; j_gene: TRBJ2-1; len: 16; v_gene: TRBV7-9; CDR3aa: CASSLVWGTSYNEQFF; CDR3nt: TGTGCCAGCAGCTTAGTTTGGGGAACCTCCTACAATGAGCAGTTCTTC
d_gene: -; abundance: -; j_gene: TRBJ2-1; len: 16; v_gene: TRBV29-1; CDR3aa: CSVGQGPSSAYNEQFF; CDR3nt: TGCAGCGTAGGCCAAGGACCGTCTAGCGCGTACAATGAGCAGTTCTTC
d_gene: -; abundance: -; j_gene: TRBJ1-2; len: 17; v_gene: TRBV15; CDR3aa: CATSRDVGRVGLSGYTF; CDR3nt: TGTGCCACCAGCAGAGATGTGGGCAGGGTTGGATTGAGCGGCTACACCTTC
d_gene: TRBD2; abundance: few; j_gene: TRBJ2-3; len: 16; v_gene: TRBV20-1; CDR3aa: CSARGGTSGVSDTQYF; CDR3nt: TGCAGTGCTAGAGGGGGGACTAGCGGGGTATCAGATACGCAGTATTTT
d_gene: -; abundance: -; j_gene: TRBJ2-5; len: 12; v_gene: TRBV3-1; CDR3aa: CASSHSGERQYF; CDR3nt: TGTGCCAGCAGCCATTCAGGGGAGCGCCAGTACTTC
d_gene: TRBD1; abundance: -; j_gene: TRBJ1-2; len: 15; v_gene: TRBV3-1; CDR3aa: CASSPFGQGVYGYTF; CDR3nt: TGTGCCAGCAGCCCATTCGGACAGGGAGTCTATGGCTACACCTTC
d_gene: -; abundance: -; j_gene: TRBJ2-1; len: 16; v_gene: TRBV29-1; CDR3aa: CSALLGGGRGGYEQFF; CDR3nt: TGCAGCGCTCTCCTAGGCGGTGGCAGGGGGGGTTATGAGCAGTTCTTC
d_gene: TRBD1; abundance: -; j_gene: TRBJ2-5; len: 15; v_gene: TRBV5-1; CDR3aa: CASSSGQGFGETQYF; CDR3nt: TGCGCCAGCAGCTCGGGACAGGGGTTCGGAGAGACCCAGTACTTC
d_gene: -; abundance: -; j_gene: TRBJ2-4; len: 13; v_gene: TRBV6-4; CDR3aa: CASPSASKNIQYF; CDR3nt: TGTGCCAGCCCTAGCGCCTCCAAAAACATTCAGTACTTC
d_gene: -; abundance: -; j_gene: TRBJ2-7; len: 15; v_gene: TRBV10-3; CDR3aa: CAISGVDSNPYEQYF; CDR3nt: TGTGCCATCAGTGGGGTAGACAGCAACCCGTACGAGCAGTACTTC
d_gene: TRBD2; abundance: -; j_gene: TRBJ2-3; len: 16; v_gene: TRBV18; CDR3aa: CASSPQAGGKSDTQYF; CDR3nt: TGTGCCAGCTCACCACAGGCCGGGGGGAAGTCAGATACGCAGTATTTT
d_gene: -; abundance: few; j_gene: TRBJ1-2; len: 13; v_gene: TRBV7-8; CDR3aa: CASSFASNYGYTF; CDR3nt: TGTGCCAGCAGCTTCGCGAGTAACTATGGCTACACCTTC
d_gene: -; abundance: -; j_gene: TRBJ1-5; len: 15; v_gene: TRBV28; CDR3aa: CASSLGNSVVGAQHF; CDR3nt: TGTGCCAGCAGTTTAGGAAATAGTGTGGTTGGGGCCCAGCATTTT
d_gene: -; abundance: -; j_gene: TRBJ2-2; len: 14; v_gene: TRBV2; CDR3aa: CATRVVRNTGELFF; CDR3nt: TGTGCCACTCGGGTCGTAAGGAACACCGGGGAGCTGTTTTTT
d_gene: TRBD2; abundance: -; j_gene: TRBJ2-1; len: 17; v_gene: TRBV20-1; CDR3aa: CRAGDPTGLAKYNEQFF; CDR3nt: TGCAGGGCGGGGGATCCGACGGGACTAGCGAAGTACAATGAGCAGTTCTTC
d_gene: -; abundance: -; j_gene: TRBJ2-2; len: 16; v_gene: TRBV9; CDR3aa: CASSVTLKGGTGELFF; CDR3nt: TGTGCCAGCAGCGTAACGTTGAAGGGTGGGACCGGGGAGCTGTTTTTT
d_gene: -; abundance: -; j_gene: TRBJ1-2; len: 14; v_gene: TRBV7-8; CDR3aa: CASSPKAGNYGYTF; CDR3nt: TGTGCCAGCAGCCCAAAGGCGGGAAACTATGGCTACACCTTC
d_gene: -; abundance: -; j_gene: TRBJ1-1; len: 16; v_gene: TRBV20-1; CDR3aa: CSARSDRRSLNTEAFF; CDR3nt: TGCAGTGCTAGATCCGACAGAAGATCCTTGAACACTGAAGCTTTCTTT
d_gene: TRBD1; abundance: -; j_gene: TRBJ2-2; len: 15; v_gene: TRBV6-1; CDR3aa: CASRAPGQGNGELFF; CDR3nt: TGTGCCAGCAGAGCACCGGGACAGGGAAACGGGGAGCTGTTTTTT
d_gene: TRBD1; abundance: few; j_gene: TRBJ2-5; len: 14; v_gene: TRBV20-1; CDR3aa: CSANRDRGQETQYF; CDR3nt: TGCAGTGCTAACCGGGACAGGGGCCAGGAGACCCAGTACTTC
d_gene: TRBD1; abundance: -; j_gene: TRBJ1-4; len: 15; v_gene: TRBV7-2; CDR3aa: CASSLGTGANEKLFF; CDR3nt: TGTGCCAGCAGCTTAGGGACAGGGGCTAATGAAAAACTGTTTTTT
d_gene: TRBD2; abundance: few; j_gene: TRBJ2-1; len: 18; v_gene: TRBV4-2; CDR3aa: CASSHQTSGGAHYNEQFF; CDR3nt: TGTGCCAGCAGCCACCAGACTAGCGGGGGGGCCCACTACAATGAGCAGTTCTTC
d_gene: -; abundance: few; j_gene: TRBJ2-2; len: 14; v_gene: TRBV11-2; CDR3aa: CASSLAVGTGELFF; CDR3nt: TGTGCCAGCAGCTTAGCTGTGGGCACCGGGGAGCTGTTTTTT
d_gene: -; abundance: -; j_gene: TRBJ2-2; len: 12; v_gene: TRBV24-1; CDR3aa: CATGGNTGELFF; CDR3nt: TGTGCTACCGGCGGCAACACCGGGGAGCTGTTTTTT
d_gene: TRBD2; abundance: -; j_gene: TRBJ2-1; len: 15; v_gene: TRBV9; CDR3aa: CASSVGSSGDNEQFF; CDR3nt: TGTGCCAGCAGCGTAGGTTCTAGCGGAGACAATGAGCAGTTCTTC
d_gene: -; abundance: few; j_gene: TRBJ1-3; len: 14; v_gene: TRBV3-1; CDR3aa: CASSQGVSGNTIYF; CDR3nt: TGTGCCAGCAGCCAAGGGGTCTCTGGAAACACCATATATTTT
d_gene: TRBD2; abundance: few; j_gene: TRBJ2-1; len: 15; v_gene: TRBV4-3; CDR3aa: CASSQERGVYNEQFF; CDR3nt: TGCGCCAGCAGCCAAGAGCGGGGGGTTTACAATGAGCAGTTCTTC
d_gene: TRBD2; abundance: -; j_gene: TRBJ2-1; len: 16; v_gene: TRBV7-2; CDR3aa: CASRRTSGATYNEQFF; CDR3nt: TGTGCCAGCAGACGCACTAGCGGGGCTACCTACAATGAGCAGTTCTTC
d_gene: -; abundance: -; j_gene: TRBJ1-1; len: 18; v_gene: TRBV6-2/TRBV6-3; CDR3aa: CASSYNIGGARMNTEAFF; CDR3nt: TGTGCCAGCAGTTACAATATTGGGGGCGCGAGAATGAACACTGAAGCTTTCTTT